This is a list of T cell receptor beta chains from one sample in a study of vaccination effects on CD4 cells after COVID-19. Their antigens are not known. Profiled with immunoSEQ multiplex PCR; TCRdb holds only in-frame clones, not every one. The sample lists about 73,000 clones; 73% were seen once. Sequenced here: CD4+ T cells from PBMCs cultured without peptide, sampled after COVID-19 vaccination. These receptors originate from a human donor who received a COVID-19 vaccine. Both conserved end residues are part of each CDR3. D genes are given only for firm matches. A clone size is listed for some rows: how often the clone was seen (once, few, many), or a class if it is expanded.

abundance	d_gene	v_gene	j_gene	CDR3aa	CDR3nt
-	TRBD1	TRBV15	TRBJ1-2	CATSRADPGQDFYGYTF	TGTGCCACCAGCAGAGCTGATCCGGGACAGGACTTCTATGGCTACACCTTC
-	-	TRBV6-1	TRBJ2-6	CASSDGPGRGANVLTF	TGTGCCAGCAGTGACGGTCCGGGGAGAGGGGCCAACGTCCTGACTTTC
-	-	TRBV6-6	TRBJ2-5	CASSSITGGQETQYF	TGTGCCAGCAGTTCTATAACTGGGGGGCAAGAGACCCAGTACTTC
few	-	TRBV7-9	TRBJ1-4	CASSFSINEKLFF	TGTGCCAGCAGCTTTAGTATTAATGAAAAACTGTTTTTT
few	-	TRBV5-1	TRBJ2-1	CASSLEGIYNEQFF	TGCGCCAGCAGCTTGGAAGGGATTTACAATGAGCAGTTCTTC
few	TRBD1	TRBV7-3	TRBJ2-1	CASSLIPGQGLFF	TGTGCCAGCAGCCTAATACCAGGACAGGGACTGTTCTTC
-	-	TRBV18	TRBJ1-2	CASSSSREGGSGYTF	TGTGCCAGCTCCTCCTCTCGTGAGGGGGGCTCTGGCTACACCTTC
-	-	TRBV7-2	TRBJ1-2	CASKTFTSYGYTF	TGTGCCAGCAAAACATTCACCTCGTATGGCTACACCTTC
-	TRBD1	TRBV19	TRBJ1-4	CASSSRDSDEKLFF	TGTGCCAGTAGTAGCCGGGACAGCGATGAAAAACTGTTTTTT
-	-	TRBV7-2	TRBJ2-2	CASRGGGGVVTGELFF	TGTGCCTCCCGAGGGGGCGGGGGTGTCGTCACCGGGGAGCTGTTTTTT
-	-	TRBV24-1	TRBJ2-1	CATSDPISSSSYNEQFF	TGTGCCACCAGTGATCCTATTTCCTCGAGCTCCTACAATGAGCAGTTCTTC
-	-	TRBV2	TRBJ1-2	CASSARGGEGNGYTF	TGTGCCAGCAGTGCACGGGGAGGGGAAGGCAATGGCTACACCTTC
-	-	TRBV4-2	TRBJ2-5	CASSQEVVVAETQYF	TGTGCCAGCAGCCAAGAAGTTGTGGTGGCAGAGACCCAGTACTTC
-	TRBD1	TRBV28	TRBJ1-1	CASTPWTGNGGTEAFF	TGTGCCAGCACCCCATGGACAGGGAACGGAGGCACTGAAGCTTTCTTT
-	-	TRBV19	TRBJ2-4	CASSIQAGLPKNIQYF	TGTGCCAGTAGTATACAGGCAGGGCTACCCAAAAACATTCAGTACTTC